This T cell receptor (beta chain) was sequenced for a study of cytomegalovirus exposure and HLA in healthy donors. Trimming took 0 bases from V and 8 from J, leaving 8 bases between them. The CDR3 length is 13 residues. The V gene's germline CDR1 is MNHNY and CDR2 SVGAGI (reference sequence). The PCR used 60 Vbeta and 13 Jbeta primers. Method: immunoSEQ multiplex PCR; TCRdb's copy keeps in-frame clones and lacks some. The table shows 85,000 to 130,000 clones, with about 80% occurring only once. Sequencing was performed on PBMCs. This receptor was obtained from a woman between 18 and 29 years old in good health and CMV-seropositive. The gene calls are TRBV6-6 and TRBJ2-1; the D is unclear. Here the CDR3 DNA reads TGTGCCAGCAGTTACTCGCGAGTCGATGAGCAGTTCTTC. This translates into CASSYSRVDEQFF.